What follows is one T cell receptor (beta chain) and its context. The CDR3 consists of 17 residues. CDR1 is KGHSH, CDR2 LQKENI, per germline. J gave up 3 bases and V 3 bases, and 11 bases lay outside the gene matches. PCR amplification relied on 60 Vbeta primers (plus 13 Jbeta primers). TCRdb's table, derived via immunoSEQ multiplex PCR, lists solely in-frame clones and lacks some. Counted here are approximately 210,000 clones, 82% occurring once; the ten biggest clones make up 6%. The sample belongs to a study of cytomegalovirus exposure and HLA in healthy donors. Sequencing input: PBMCs. J is TRBJ2-1 and V is TRBV18; 7 bases map to TRBD2. This clonotype was sampled from a man aged 40-49 years in good health and CMV-seropositive. CDR3 loop: CASSPPVGGDHYNEQFF. The DNA for the CDR3 is TGTGCCAGCTCACCCCCCGTGGGGGGGGATCACTACAATGAGCAGTTCTTC.